The next 9 T cell receptor beta chains were all read from a single sample in a study of blood T cells in healthy people across ages. It was with a sample-barcoded 5' primer and a J-beta primer mix that a second PCR of roughly 7 to 11 cycles was run. TCRdb re-analysed the 5' RACE reads in MiXCR, keeping a single row per CDR3 protein. The data contain approximately 680,000 distinct CDR3 sequences, about 30% of them singletons. What was sequenced was blood. These receptors were obtained from a woman older than 75 in good health.

At least ten counts were recorded for this clonotype. The chain is built from TRBV7-2 and TRBJ2-5, with 9 bases identical to TRBD2. The CDR3 covers 15 residues. V shed 5 bases and J 5 bases; nucleotides not matched to a gene: 9. The V gene's germline CDR1 is SGHTA and CDR2 FQGNSA. The CDR3 sequence is CASSQRRGGVETQYF. CDR3 DNA sequence: TGTGCCAGCAGCCAGCGGCGGGGGGGGGTGGAGACCCAGTACTTC. Full variable domain (remainder filled in from reference TRBV7-2 and TRBJ2-5): GAGVSQSPSNKVTEKGKDVELRCDPISGHTALYWYRQSLGQGLEFLIYFQGNSAPDKSGLPSDRFSAERTGGSVSTLTIQRTQQEDSAVYLCASSQRRGGVETQYFGPGTRLLVL.

To note about this clonotype: An end of the junction does not agree with germline; a read error may underlie this. This chain links TRBV2 with TRBJ2-7; maybe TRBD2 (5 bases). Germline CDR1 reads SNHLY; CDR2 reads FYNNEI. The CDR3 contains 15 residues. Written as DNA, the CDR3 is TGTGTCAGCGGCGAAACTTCTTCCCCTTCCTACGAGCAGTACTTC. It codes for CVSGETSSPSYEQYF.

V and J are TRBV19 and TRBJ2-7; the match to TRBD1 covers 7 bases. Germline CDR1 is LNHDA and CDR2 is SQIVND (reference sequence). The CDR3 totals 16 residues. J gave up 2 bases and V 4 bases, and 11 bases lay outside the gene matches. The CDR3 coding sequence is TGTGCCAGTAGTAGAGAGGGACGACAGGGTCCCTACGAGCAGTACTTC. Amino acid sequence: CASSREGRQGPYEQYF.

The rearrangement links TRBV5-1 to TRBJ1-6, with D possibly being TRBD1 (5 bases). The germline V gene encodes CDR1 SGHRS and CDR2 YFSETQ. The CDR3 sequence is 15 residues long. V lost 6 bases and J 10 bases, leaving 20 bases between the germline ends. The CDR3 DNA is TGCGCCAGCACCAAGGGGAGCAGGGAGAACTCACCCCTCCACTTT. Amino acids: CASTKGSRENSPLHF.

Note on this clonotype: This could be a read error, since a much larger clone is one nucleotide away. The chain uses TRBV30 and TRBJ2-6; tentatively, D is TRBD2 (7 bases). The CDR3 is 16 amino acids. CDR1 and CDR2 from the germline V gene are GTSNPN and SVGIG (reference sequence). The CDR3, as DNA: TGTGCCCGGAGTCAGAGGGGGGGGACAGGGGCCAACGTCCTGACTTTC. It encodes CARSQRGGTGANVLTF. Variable domain in full (rest from reference TRBV30 and TRBJ2-6): SQTIHQWPATLVQPVGSPLSLECTVEGTSNPNLYWYRQAAGRGLQLLFYSVGIGQISSEVPQNLSASRPQDRQFILSSKKLLLSDSGFYLCARSQRGGTGANVLTFGAGSRLTVL.

In regard to this clonotype: This may stem from a read error, because a much larger clone lies one nucleotide away. The rearrangement links TRBV6-1 to TRBJ1-2; no clear D. V lost 4 bases and J lost 8, with 8 bases in between. This CDR3 comprises 11 residues. The V gene's germline CDR1 is MNHNS and CDR2 SASEGT. CDR3 coding DNA: TGTGCCAGCAGTGTGGACCGGGGCTACACCTTC. Amino acid sequence: CASSVDRGYTF.

This chain links TRBV12-3 or TRBV12-4 with TRBJ1-4; maybe TRBD1 (6 bases). The CDR3 totals 15 residues. V lost 5 bases to trimming and J lost 8 bases, with 18 bases between them. The CDR3 coding sequence is TGTGCCAGCAGTCCTCTAAATGGGGGCGGCGAAAAACTGTTTTTT. This sequence encodes CASSPLNGGGEKLFF.

Ten or more counts support this clonotype. The chain couples TRBV6-5 to TRBJ1-1; D perhaps matches TRBD1 (5 bases). The CDR3 is 12 amino acids. CDR1 and CDR2 from the germline V gene are MNHEY and SVGAGI. The ends were cut back, 5 bases at V and 4 bases at J, with 8 bases in the middle. The DNA of the CDR3 is TGTGCCAGCAGTCAGGGTACCACTGAAGCTTTCTTT. It yields the protein CASSQGTTEAFF.

The CDR3 region has the DNA TGCGCCAGCAGAACAGGGTCATATGAGCAGTTCTTC. It specifies CASRTGSYEQFF. The chain carries TRBV4-1 and TRBJ2-1; TRBD1 is a possible D gene (6 bases). The germline V gene encodes CDR1 MGHRA and CDR2 YSYEKL. The CDR3 has 12 residues. V was clipped by 6 bases and J by 8 bases, with 11 bases between them.